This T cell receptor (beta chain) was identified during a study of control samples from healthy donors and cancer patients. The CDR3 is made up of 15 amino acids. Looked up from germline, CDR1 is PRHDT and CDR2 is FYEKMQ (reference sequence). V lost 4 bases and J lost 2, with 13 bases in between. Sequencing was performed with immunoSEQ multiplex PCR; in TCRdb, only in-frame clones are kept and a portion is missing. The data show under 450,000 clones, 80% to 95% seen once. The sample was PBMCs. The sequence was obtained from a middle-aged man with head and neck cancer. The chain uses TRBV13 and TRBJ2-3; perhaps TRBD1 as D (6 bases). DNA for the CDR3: TGTGCCAGCAGCTCCGGACAGAGGTACACAGATACGCAGTATTTT. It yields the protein CASSSGQRYTDTQYF.